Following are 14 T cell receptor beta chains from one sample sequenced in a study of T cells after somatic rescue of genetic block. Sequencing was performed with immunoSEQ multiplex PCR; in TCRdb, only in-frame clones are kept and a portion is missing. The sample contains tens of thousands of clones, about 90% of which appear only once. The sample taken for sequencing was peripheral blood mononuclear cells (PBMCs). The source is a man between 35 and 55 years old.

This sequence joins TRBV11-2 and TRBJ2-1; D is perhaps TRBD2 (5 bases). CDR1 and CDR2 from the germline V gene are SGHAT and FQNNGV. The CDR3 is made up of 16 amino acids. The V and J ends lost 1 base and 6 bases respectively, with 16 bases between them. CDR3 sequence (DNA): TGTGCCAGCAGCTTAGTGGCCGGACCCCGGGGCAATGAGCAGTTCTTC. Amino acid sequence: CASSLVAGPRGNEQFF.

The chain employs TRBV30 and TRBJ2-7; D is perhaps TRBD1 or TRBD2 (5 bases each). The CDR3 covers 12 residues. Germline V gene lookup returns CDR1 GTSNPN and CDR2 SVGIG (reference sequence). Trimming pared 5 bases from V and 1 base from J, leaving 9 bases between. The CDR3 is CAWGTLSYEQYF. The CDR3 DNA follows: TGTGCCTGGGGGACCCTATCCTACGAGCAGTACTTC.

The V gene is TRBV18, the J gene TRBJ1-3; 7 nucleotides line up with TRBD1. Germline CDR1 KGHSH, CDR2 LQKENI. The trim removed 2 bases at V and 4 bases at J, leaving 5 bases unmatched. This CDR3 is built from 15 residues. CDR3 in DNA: TGTGCCAGCTCACCAGACAGGGAGCCGGGAAACACCATATATTTT. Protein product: CASSPDREPGNTIYF.

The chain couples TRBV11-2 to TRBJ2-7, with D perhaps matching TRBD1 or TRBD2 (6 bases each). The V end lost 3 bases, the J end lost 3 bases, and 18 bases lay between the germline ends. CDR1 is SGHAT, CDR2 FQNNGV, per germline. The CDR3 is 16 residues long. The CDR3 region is CASSFRGAGVHYEQYF. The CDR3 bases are TGTGCCAGCAGCTTTCGCGGGGCAGGGGTTCACTACGAGCAGTACTTC. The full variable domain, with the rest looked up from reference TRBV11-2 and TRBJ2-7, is EAGVAQSPRYKIIEKRQSVAFWCNPISGHATLYWYQQILGQGPKLLIQFQNNGVVDDSQLPKDRFSAERLKGVDSTLKIQPAKLEDSAVYLCASSFRGAGVHYEQYFGPGTRLTVT.

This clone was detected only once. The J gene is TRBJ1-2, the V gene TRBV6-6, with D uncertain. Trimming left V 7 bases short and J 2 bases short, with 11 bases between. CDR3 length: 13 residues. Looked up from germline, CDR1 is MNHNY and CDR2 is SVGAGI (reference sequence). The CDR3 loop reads CASTTTANYGYTF. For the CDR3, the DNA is TGTGCCAGCACTACGACCGCAAACTATGGCTACACCTTC.

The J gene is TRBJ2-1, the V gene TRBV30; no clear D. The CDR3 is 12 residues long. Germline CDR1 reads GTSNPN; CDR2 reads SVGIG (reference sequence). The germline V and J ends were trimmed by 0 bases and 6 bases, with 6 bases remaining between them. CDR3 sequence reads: CAWSVVPNEQFF. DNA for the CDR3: TGTGCCTGGAGTGTAGTCCCCAATGAGCAGTTCTTC.

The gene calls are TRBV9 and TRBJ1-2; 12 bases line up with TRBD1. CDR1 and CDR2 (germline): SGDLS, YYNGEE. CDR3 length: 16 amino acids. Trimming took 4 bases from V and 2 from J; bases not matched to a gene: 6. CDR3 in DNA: TGTGCCAGCAGCCCCGCCGGGACAGGGGGCAACTATGGCTACACCTTC. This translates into CASSPAGTGGNYGYTF.

The CDR3: CASSSPRDRGAGELFF. In DNA, the CDR3 is TGTGCCAGCAGCTCCCCAAGGGACAGGGGCGCCGGGGAGCTGTTTTTT. This chain joins TRBV7-9 and TRBJ2-2; 10 bases map to TRBD1. The CDR3 totals 16 residues. The trim removed 4 bases at V and 6 bases at J, leaving 8 bases unmatched. Germline V lookup: CDR1 SEHNR, CDR2 FQNEAQ (reference sequence).

CDR3 sequence (DNA): TGTGCCAGCAGCCACACTAGCGGCCCGGGGGAGCAGTACTTC. As protein: CASSHTSGPGEQYF. The V and J genes are TRBV6-1 and TRBJ2-7, with TRBD2 matching over 8 bases. The length of the CDR3 is 14 residues. Germline V gene lookup returns CDR1 MNHNS and CDR2 SASEGT. The V gene end was trimmed by 6 bases and the J gene end by 7 bases; junction bases not matched to a gene: 11.

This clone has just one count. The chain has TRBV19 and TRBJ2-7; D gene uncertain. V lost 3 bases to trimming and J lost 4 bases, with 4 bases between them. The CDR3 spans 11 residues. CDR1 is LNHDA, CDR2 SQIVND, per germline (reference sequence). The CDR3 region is CASSMGYEQYF. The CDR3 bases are TGTGCCAGTAGTATGGGGTACGAGCAGTACTTC.

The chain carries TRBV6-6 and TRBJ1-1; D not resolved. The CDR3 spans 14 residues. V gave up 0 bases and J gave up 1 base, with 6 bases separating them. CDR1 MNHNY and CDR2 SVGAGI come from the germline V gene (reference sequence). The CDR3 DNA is TGTGCCAGCAGTTACTCAGTGGAGAACACTGAAGCTTTCTTT. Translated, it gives CASSYSVENTEAFF.

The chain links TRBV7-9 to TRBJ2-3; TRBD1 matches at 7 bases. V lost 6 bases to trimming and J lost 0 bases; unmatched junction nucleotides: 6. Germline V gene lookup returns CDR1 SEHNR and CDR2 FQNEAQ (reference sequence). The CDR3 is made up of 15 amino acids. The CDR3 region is CASSSRGSSTDTQYF. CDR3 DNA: TGTGCCAGCAGTTCCAGGGGGTCGAGCACAGATACGCAGTATTTT.

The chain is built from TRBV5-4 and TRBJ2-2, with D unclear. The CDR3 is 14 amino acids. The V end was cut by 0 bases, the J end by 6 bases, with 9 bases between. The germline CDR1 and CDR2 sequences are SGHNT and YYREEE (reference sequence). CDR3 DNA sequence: TGTGCCAGCAGCTTGGATACAGTTTCCGGGGAGCTGTTTTTT. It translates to CASSLDTVSGELFF.

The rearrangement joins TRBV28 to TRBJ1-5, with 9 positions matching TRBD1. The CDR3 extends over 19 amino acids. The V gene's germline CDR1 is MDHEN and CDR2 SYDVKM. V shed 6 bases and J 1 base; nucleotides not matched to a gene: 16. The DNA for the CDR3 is TGTGCCAGCAGCCGGCGGGACAGGGCAGCCATATGGAGCAATCAGCCCCAGCATTTT. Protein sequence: CASSRRDRAAIWSNQPQHF.